This T cell receptor (beta chain) was recorded in a study of shared clonotypes between healthy human individuals. Sorted-subset replicate PCRs used approximately 190 ng of genomic DNA. This amount corresponded to about 30,000 T cell genomes. Here immunoSEQ multiplex PCR was the method, and the copy in TCRdb shows in-frame clones only, minus some. The repertoire holds hundreds of thousands of clones, with about 96% as singletons. Only one count was recorded for this clone. This CDR3 is built from 15 residues. J was trimmed by 0 bases and V by 2 bases; bases with no gene match: 2. CDR1 and CDR2 (germline): SGHAT, FQNNGV. Naive CD8 cells were CD45RO-negative, positively selected for CCR7, excluding terminally differentiated effector memory CD45RA+ cells.

J is TRBJ2-3 and V is TRBV11-2; 7 nucleotides line up with TRBD2. The clonotype was recovered from a woman younger than 45 in good health. The sequencing input was naive CD8+ T cells sorted from blood. CDR3 DNA sequence: TGTGCCAGCAGCTTATACGGGGGGAGCACAGATACGCAGTATTTT. As protein: CASSLYGGSTDTQYF.